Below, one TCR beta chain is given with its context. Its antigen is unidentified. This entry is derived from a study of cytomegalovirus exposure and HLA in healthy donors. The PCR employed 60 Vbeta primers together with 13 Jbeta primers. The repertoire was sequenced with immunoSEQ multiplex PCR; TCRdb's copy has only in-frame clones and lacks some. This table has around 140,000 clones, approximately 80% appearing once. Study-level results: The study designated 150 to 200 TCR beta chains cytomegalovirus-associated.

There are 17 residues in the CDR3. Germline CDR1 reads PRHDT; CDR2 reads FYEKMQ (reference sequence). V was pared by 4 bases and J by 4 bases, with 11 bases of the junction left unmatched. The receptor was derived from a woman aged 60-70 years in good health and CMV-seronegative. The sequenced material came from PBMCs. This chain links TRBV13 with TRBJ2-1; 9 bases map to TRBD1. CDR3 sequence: CASSSRTGDVGYNEQFF. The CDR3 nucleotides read TGTGCCAGCAGCTCTAGGACAGGGGACGTGGGGTACAATGAGCAGTTCTTC.